This T cell receptor (beta chain) was captured by sequencing in a study of T cell repertoires in cytomegalovirus infection. Overall study context: From public TCR beta signatures came an indication of both CMV infection and matching HLA type.

This clonotype was seen at least ten times. What it binds is not known. Whole-study findings and limits: Frequencies of public TCR beta families were cumulated, and this identified carriers of CMV plus the relevant HLA.

TCRdb analysed the reads with MiXCR anew, one entry per CDR3 protein. The sample lists a few hundred thousand distinct CDR3 sequences, roughly 17% occurring once. This CDR3 is 13 amino acids long. V gave up 6 bases and J gave up 4 bases; unmatched junction bases: 3. The chain recombines TRBV12-3 or TRBV12-4 with TRBJ1-2, with 9 bases matching TRBD1. The sequenced sample consisted of PBMCs. This clonotype was sampled from a human donor in good health (CMV status not recorded). Some clones in this sample may be carry-over from other donors' samples. CDR3 coding DNA: TGTGCCAGCAGAGGGACAGGGATCTATGGCTACACCTTC. Protein sequence: CASRGTGIYGYTF.